Listed here is a single TCR beta chain. The antigen is unknown. A junction end diverges from the germline sequence, so it may reflect a read error. The sample originates from a study of brain T cells in children with intractable seizures. Overall study results and limits: Absence of clones before surgery may stem from lower sequencing depth. Patients' HCMV serostatus was unknown; virus specificity rests on CDR3 similarity alone.

Germline V lookup: CDR1 SQVTM, CDR2 ANQGSEA. CDR3 length: 15 residues. TCRdb keeps only in-frame clones here, not all; method: immunoSEQ multiplex PCR. Of about 340,000 clones in the sample, over 90% are singletons; the top ten hold 5.5% to 6%. This sample's time point: blood from clinic visit 5 months post-surgery; TSC patient then seizure free. Sequencing was limited to surgery cases with top T cell transcript signatures in brain tissue. Pre-surgery treatment included at least one anti-epileptic drug. The gene calls are TRBV29-1 and TRBJ1-2; no clear D. This receptor was taken from a boy under two years old with tuberous sclerosis and intractable seizures. The material was peripheral blood, obtained more than 4 months after surgery. CDR3 coding DNA: TGCAGCGTTGATCGGTCCCGTGGGGTAAACTCTGGCTACACCTTC. Amino acid sequence: CSVDRSRGVNSGYTF.